Listed here is a single T cell receptor beta chain. The data originate from a study of blood T cell repertoires in COVID-19. Across the whole study: Acute and convalescent COVID-19 specimens originated in the United States, Italy and Spain. The cDNA or gDNA used as material had been derived from T cells, B-cell-depleted T cells, or PBMCs.

Authors' analysis steps: Reference gene primer amplification yielded estimated nucleated cell counts. The table came from immunoSEQ multiplex PCR; TCRdb's copy has only in-frame clones and leaves some out. For V, J and clone size, that table is used; D and trimming come from the DNA. The table has hundreds of thousands of clones, 86% seen once. With V trimmed by 3 bases and J by 7 bases, 18 bases remained unmatched. CDR1 is GTSNPN, CDR2 SVGIG, per germline (reference sequence). The CDR3 contains 18 residues. The clonotype was recovered from a woman aged 45-65 years with acute or convalescent COVID-19. The sequenced sample consisted of peripheral blood. V gene TRBV30 combines with J gene TRBJ2-1; 10 bases are a match to TRBD2. The CDR3 is CAWRYGLAGEWGPNEQFF. The CDR3 DNA follows: TGTGCCTGGAGATATGGGCTAGCGGGAGAGTGGGGTCCTAATGAGCAGTTCTTC.